The clone carrying this TCR beta chain was counted between two and nine times. This specimen comes from a study of blood T cell repertoires in COVID-19. About the research overall: Acute and convalescent COVID-19 specimens originated in the United States, Italy and Spain. Nucleic acid was either cDNA or gDNA, and it came from T cells, B-cell-depleted T cells, or PBMCs.

Germline loops: CDR1 LNHDA, CDR2 SQIVND (reference sequence). The V gene lost 3 bases and the J gene lost 4 bases, with 13 bases spanning the gap. This CDR3 has 15 amino acids. How the authors handled the data: For nucleated cells, counts were estimated from reference gene primer amplification. Here immunoSEQ multiplex PCR was the method, and the copy in TCRdb shows in-frame clones only, minus some. That table is the source of V, J and clone size, and D and trimming were worked out from the DNA. The sample lists 250,000 to 350,000 clones, approximately 91% occurring once. The rearrangement joins TRBV19 to TRBJ2-1, with TRBD2 as a possible D gene (5 bases). Sample: peripheral blood. The clonotype originates from a woman aged 40 to 50 who had recovered from COVID-19. This CDR3 is CASSMSGNPYNEQFF. The CDR3 bases are TGTGCCAGTAGTATGTCCGGGAACCCTTACAATGAGCAGTTCTTC. Variable domain in full (rest from reference TRBV19 and TRBJ2-1): DGGITQSPKYLFRKEGQNVTLSCEQNLNHDAMYWYRQDPGQGLRLIYYSQIVNDFQKGDIAEGYSVSREKKESFPLTVTSAQKNPTAFYLCASSMSGNPYNEQFFGPGTRLTVL.